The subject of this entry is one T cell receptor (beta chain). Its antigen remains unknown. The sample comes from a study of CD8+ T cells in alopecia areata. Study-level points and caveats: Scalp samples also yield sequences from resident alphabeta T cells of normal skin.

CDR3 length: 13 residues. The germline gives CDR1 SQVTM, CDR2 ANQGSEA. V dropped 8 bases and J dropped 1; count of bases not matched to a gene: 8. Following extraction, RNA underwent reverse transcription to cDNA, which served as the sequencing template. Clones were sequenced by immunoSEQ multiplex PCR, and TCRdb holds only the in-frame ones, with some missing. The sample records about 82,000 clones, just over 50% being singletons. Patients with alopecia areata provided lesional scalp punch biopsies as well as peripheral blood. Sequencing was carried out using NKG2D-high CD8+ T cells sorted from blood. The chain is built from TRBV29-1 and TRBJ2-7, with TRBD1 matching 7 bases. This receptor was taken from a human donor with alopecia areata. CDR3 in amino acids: CSWMGTESYEQYF. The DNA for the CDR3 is TGCAGCTGGATGGGGACAGAATCCTACGAGCAGTACTTC.